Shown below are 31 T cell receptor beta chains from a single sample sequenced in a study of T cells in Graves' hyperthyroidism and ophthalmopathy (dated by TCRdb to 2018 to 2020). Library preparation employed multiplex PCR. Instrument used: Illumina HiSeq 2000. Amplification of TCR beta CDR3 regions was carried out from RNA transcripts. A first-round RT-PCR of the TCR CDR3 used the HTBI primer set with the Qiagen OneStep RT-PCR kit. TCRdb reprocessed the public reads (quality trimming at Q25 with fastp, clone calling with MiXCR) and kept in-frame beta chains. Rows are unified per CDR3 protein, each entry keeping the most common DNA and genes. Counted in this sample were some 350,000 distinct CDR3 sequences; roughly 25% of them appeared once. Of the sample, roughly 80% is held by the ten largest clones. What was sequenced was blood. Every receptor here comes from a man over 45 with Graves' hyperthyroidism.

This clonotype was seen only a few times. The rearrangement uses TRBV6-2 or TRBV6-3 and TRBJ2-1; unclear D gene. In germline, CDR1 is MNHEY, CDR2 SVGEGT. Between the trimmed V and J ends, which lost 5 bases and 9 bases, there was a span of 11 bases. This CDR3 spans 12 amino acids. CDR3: CASSTPTGEQFF. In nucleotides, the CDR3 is TGTGCCAGCAGTACCCCGACTGGTGAGCAGTTCTTC.

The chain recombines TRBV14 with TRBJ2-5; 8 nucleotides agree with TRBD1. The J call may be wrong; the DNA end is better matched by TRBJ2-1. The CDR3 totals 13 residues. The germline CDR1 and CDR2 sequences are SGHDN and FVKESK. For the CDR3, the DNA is TGTGCCAGCAGCCGGGGACAGGTCGAGACTCAGTTCTTC. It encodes CASSRGQVETQFF.

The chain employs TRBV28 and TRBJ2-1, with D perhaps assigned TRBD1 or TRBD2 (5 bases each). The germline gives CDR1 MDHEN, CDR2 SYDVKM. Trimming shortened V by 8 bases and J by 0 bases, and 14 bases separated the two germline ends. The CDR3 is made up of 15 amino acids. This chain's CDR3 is CASPGAVSSYNEQFF. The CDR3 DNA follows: TGTGCCAGCCCCGGGGCAGTAAGCTCCTACAATGAGCAGTTCTTC. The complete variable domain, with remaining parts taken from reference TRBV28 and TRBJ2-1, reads DVKVTQSSRYLVKRTGEKVFLECVQDMDHENMFWYRQDPGLGLRLIYFSYDVKMKEKGDIPEGYSVSREKKERFSLILESASTNQTSMYLCASPGAVSSYNEQFFGPGTRLTVL.

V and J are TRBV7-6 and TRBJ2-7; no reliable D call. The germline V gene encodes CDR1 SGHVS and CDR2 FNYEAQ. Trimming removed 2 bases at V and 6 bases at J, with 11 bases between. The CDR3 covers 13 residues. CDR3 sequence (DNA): TGTGCCAGCAGCTTAACCCAACGGCGCGAGCAGTACTTC. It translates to CASSLTQRREQYF.

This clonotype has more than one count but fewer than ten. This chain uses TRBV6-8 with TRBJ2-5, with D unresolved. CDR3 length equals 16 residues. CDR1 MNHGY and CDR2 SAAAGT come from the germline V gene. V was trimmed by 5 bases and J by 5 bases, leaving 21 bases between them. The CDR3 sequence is CASSPLLVTRRETQYF. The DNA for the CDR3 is TGTGCCAGCAGTCCGCTGCTGGTCACCCGACGGGAGACCCAGTACTTC.

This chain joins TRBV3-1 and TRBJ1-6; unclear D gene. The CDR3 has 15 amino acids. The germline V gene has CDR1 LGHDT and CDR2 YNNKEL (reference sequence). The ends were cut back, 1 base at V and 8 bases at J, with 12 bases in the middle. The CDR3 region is CASSQGAPGYSPLHF. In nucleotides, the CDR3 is TGTGCCAGCAGCCAAGGTGCCCCGGGCTATTCACCCCTCCACTTT. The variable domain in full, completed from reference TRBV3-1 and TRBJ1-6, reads DTAVSQTPKYLVTQMGNDKSIKCEQNLGHDTMYWYKQDSKKFLKIMFSYNNKELIINETVPNRFSPKSPDKAHLNLHINSLELGDSAVYFCASSQGAPGYSPLHFGNGTRLTVT.

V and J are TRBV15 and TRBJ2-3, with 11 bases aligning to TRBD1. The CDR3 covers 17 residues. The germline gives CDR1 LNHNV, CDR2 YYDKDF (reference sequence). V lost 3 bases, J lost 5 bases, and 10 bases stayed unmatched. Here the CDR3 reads CATSSLGQGGRRDTQYF. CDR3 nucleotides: TGTGCCACCAGCAGCTTGGGACAGGGGGGTCGGAGAGATACGCAGTATTTT.

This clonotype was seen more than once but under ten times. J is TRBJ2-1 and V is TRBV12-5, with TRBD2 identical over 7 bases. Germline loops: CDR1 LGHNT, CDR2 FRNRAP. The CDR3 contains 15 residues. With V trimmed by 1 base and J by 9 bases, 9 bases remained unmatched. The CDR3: CASGLGAGIIGEQFF. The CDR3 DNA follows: TGTGCTAGTGGTTTGGGAGCGGGAATAATCGGTGAGCAGTTCTTC.

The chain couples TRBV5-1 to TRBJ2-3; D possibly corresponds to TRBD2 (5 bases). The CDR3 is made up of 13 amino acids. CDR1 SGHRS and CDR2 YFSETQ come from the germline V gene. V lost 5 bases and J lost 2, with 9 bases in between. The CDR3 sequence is CASRSGATDTQYF. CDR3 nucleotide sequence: TGCGCCAGCAGAAGCGGAGCCACAGATACGCAGTATTTT.

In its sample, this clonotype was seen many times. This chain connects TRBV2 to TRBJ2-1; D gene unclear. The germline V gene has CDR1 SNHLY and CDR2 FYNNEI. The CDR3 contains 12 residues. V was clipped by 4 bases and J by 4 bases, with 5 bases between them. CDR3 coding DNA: TGTGCCAGCAGTGGAAGATACAATGAGCAGTTCTTC. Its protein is CASSGRYNEQFF.

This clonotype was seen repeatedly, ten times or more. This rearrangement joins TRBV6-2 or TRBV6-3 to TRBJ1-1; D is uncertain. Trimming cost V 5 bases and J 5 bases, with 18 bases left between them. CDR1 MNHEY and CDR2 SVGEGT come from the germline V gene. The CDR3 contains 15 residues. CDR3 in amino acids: CASSDWTAKETEAFF. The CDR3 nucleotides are TGTGCCAGCAGTGACTGGACGGCTAAGGAGACTGAAGCTTTCTTT.

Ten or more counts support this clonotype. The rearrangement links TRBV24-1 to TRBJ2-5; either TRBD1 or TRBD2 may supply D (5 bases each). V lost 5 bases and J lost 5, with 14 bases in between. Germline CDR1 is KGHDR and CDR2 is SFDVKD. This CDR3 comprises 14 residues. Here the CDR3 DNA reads TGTGCCACCAGTGGCCCCACCGGGGACGAGACCCAGTACTTC. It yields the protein CATSGPTGDETQYF.

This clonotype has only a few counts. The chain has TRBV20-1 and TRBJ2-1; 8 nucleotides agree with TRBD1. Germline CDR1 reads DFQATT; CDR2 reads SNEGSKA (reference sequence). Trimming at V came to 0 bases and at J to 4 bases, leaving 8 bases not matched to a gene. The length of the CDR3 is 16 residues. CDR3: CSARDPRTGLYNEQFF. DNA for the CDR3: TGCAGTGCTAGAGATCCCCGGACAGGGCTTTACAATGAGCAGTTCTTC.

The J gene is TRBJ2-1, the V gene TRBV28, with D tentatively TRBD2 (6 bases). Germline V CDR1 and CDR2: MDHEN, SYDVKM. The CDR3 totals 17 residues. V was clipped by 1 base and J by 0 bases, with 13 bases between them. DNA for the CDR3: TGTGCCAGCAGTTTATACGGGGGATTACCCTCCTACAATGAGCAGTTCTTC. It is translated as CASSLYGGLPSYNEQFF.

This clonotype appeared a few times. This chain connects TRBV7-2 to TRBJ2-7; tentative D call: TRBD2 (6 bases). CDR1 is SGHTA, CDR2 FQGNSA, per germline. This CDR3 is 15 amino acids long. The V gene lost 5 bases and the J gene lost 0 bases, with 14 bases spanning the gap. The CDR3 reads CASSRDWGLSYEQYF. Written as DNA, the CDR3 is TGTGCCAGCAGCAGGGACTGGGGACTCTCCTACGAGCAGTACTTC. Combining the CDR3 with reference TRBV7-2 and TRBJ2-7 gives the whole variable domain GAGVSQSPSNKVTEKGKDVELRCDPISGHTALYWYRQSLGQGLEFLIYFQGNSAPDKSGLPSDRFSAERTGGSVSTLTIQRTQQEDSAVYLCASSRDWGLSYEQYFGPGTRLTVT.

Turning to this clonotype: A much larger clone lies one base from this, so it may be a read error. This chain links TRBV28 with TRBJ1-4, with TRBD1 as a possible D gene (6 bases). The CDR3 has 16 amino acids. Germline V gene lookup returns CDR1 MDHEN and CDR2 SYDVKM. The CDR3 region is CASSRPGTTTNVKLFF. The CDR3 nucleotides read TGTGCCAGCAGTAGACCCGGGACAACAACTAATGTAAAACTGTTTTTT.

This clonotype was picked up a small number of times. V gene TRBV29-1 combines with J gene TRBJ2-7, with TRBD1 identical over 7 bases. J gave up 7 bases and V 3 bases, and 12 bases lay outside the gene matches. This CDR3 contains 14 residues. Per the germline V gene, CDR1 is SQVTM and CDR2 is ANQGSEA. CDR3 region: CSVEGVEGAREQYF. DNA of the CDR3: TGCAGCGTTGAGGGGGTAGAGGGGGCGCGGGAGCAGTACTTC.

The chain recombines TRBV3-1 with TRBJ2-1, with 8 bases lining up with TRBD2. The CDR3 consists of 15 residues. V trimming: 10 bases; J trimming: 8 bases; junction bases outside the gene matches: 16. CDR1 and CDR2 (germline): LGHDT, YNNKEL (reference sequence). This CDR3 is CAISGPGTREYEQFF. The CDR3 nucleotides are TGTGCCATCAGTGGACCCGGGACTAGGGAATATGAGCAGTTCTTC.

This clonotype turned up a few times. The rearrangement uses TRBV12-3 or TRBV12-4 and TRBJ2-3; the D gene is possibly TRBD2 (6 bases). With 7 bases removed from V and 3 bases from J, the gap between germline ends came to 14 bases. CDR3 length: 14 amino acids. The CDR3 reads CASTLVEGTDTQYF. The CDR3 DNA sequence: TGTGCCAGCACCTTAGTGGAGGGGACAGATACGCAGTATTTT.

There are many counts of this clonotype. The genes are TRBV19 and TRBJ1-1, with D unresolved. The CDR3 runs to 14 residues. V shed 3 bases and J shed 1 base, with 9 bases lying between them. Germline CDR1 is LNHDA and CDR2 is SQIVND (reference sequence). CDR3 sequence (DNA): TGTGCCAGTAGTATCGACGGAGGGAACACTGAAGCTTTCTTT. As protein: CASSIDGGNTEAFF.

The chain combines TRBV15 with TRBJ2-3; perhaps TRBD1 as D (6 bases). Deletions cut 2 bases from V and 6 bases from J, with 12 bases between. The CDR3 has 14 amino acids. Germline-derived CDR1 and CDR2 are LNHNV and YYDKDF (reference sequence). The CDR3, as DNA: TGTGCCACCAGCAGACCCAGGGGCGTGGATACGCAGTATTTT. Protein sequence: CATSRPRGVDTQYF.

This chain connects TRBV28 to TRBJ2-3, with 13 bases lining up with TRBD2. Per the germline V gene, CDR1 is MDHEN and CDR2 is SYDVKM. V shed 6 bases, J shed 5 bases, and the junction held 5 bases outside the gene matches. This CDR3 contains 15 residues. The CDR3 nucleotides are TGTGCCAGCAGCCCGGGACTAGCGGGAAAAGATACGCAGTATTTT. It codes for CASSPGLAGKDTQYF.

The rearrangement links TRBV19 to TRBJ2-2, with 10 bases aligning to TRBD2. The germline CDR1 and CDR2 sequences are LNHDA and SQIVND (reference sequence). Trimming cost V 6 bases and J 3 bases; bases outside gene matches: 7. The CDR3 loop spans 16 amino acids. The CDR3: CASRSLSGRYTGELFF. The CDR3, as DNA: TGTGCCAGTAGGTCCCTTAGCGGGAGGTACACCGGGGAGCTGTTTTTT. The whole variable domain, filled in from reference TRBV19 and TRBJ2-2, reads DGGITQSPKYLFRKEGQNVTLSCEQNLNHDAMYWYRQDPGQGLRLIYYSQIVNDFQKGDIAEGYSVSREKKESFPLTVTSAQKNPTAFYLCASRSLSGRYTGELFFGEGSRLTVL.

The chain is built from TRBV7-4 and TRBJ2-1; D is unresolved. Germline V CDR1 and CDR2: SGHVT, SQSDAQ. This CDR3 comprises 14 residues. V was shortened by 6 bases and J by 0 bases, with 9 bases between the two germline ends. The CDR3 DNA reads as TGTGCCAGCAGTTTGAGAGGCTCCTACAATGAGCAGTTCTTC. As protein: CASSLRGSYNEQFF.

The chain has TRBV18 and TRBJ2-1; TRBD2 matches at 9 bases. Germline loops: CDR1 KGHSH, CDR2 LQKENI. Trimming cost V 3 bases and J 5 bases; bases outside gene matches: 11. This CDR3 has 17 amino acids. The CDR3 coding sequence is TGTGCCAGCTCACCGCGATTAGCCGGGACTAGCAACAATGAGCAGTTCTTC. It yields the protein CASSPRLAGTSNNEQFF.

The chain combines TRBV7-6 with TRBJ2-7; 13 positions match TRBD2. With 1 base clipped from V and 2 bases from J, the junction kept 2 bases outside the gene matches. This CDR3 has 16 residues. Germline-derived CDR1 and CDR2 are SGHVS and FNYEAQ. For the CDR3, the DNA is TGTGCCAGCAGCTTAGGCGGGACTAGCGGGACCTACGAGCAGTACTTC. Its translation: CASSLGGTSGTYEQYF.

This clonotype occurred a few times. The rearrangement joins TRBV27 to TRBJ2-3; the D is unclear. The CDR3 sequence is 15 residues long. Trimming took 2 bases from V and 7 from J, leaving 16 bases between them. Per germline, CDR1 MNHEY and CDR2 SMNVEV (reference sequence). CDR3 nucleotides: TGTGCCAGCAGTTTAGTCCCACAACCCTTAAATACGCAGTATTTT. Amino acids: CASSLVPQPLNTQYF.

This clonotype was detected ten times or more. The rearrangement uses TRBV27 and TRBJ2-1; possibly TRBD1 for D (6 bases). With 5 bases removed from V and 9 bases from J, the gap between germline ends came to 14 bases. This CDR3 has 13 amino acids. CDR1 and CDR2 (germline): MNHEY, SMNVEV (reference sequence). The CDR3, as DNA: TGTGCCAGCAGTCCCCCAGGGGTAGGTGAGCAGTTCTTC. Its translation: CASSPPGVGEQFF.

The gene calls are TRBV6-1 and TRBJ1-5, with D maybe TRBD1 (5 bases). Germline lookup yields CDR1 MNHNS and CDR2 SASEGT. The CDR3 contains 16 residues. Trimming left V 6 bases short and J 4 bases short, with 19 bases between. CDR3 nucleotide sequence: TGTGCCAGCAGGGATACTGCTCGTGGGGGGAATCAGCCCCAGCATTTT. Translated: CASRDTARGGNQPQHF.

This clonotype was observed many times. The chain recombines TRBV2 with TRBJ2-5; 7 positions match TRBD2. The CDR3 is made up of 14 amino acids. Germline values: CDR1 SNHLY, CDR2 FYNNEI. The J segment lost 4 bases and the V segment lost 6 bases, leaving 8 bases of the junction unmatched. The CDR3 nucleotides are TGTGCCAGCAGAGCCACGGGAGGCCGAGAGACCCAGTACTTC. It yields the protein CASRATGGRETQYF.

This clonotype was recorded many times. The CDR3 sequence: CASSLFPGEGFDRFDTEAFF. The CDR3 DNA reads as TGTGCCAGCAGTTTGTTCCCAGGGGAAGGTTTTGATCGGTTTGACACTGAAGCTTTCTTT. This chain links TRBV28 with TRBJ1-1, with D possibly matching TRBD1 (6 bases). The ends were cut back, 3 bases at V and 3 bases at J, with 29 bases in the middle. Per the germline V gene, CDR1 is MDHEN and CDR2 is SYDVKM. The CDR3 runs 20 residues.